This TCR beta chain was obtained from a study of T-cell memory formation after mild COVID-19. Broader study findings: In pre-infection memory, a portion of responding clones appeared, which suggested that cross-reactive memory joined. Contracting clones from day 15 to 85 had balanced CD4/CD8; later expanders favoured CD4+. The main location of contracting CD4+ clones was CM and EM, and that of contracting CD8+ clones was EMRA.

TCRdb ran MiXCR on the 5' RACE reads and lists one entry per CDR3 protein. The sample gives 290,000 or so distinct CDR3 sequences, roughly a fifth of which show up once; more than 20% is in the top ten. The CDR3 has 14 amino acids. The trim removed 7 bases at V and 0 bases at J, leaving 0 bases unmatched. Germline V gene data show CDR1 as KGHDR and CDR2 as SFDVKD. With respect to this clonotype: The target antigen is unknown.

The chain carries TRBV24-1 and TRBJ2-2; 8 bases map to TRBD1. The receptor's source is a man aged 18 to 30 who had mild COVID-19 (a few samples of this study predate the infection). Cell type and time point are not known. Material for sequencing was PBMCs or a T cell subset sorted from them (not recorded which). The CDR3 DNA follows: TGTGCCACCAGGGACAGGGCGAACACCGGGGAGCTGTTTTTT. Protein: CATRDRANTGELFF.